The 18 T cell receptor beta chains below all came from one sample that was sequenced in a study of T cells in women clearing cervical HPV infection. Here immunoSEQ multiplex PCR was the method, and the copy in TCRdb shows in-frame clones only, minus some. The listing records 46,000 or so clones. Source material: blood buffy coat. The receptors were sampled from a woman between 18 and 70 years old with a cervical HPV16 infection that either progressed to CIN3+ or cleared (not recorded which).

The sequenced part of the CDR3 DNA is TGTGCCAGCTATGGACAGCTGCCAGGAGCAACTAATGAAAAA. Residues: CASYGQLPGATNEK. The whole CDR3 protein is CASYGQLPGATNEKLFF. The chain joins TRBV2 to TRBJ1-4, with a tentative D call TRBD1 (6 bases). Read coverage stops 3 residues before the CDR3 terminus; the germline J gene supplies the remainder. This CDR3 spans 17 amino acids. The ends were cut back, 8 bases at V and 0 bases at J, with 19 bases in the middle. Germline V gives CDR1 SNHLY, CDR2 FYNNEI. The full variable domain, completed using reference TRBV2 and TRBJ1-4, is EPEVTQTPSHQVTQMGQEVILRCVPISNHLYFYWYRQILGQKVEFLVSFYNNEISEKSEIFDDQFSVERPDGSNFTLKIRSTKLEDSAMYFCASYGQLPGATNEKLFFGSGTQLSVL.

Concerning this clone: From the germline J gene comes the end of the CDR3, since the read stops 3 residues before it. This rearrangement joins TRBV29-1 to TRBJ2-7, with 10 bases matching TRBD1. Germline-derived CDR1 and CDR2 are SQVTM and ANQGSEA. Trimming removed 5 bases from V and 6 bases from J; junction bases left unmatched: 16. The CDR3 loop spans 16 amino acids. Here the CDR3 reads CSVRGDRGLDLSEQYF. The DNA read from the CDR3 is TGCAGCGTTCGCGGGGACAGGGGACTAGACCTCTCCGAG.

Remarks on this clone: The read falls 3 residues short of the CDR3 end, and the missing part is taken from the germline J gene. The rearrangement joins TRBV5-1 to TRBJ2-5, with a possible D match to TRBD1 (6 bases). Trimming took off 3 bases at V and 5 bases at J, with 17 bases between the two ends. This CDR3 comprises 15 residues. Germline lookup yields CDR1 SGHRS and CDR2 YFSETQ. CDR3 DNA, as far as it was read: TGCGCCAGCAGCTCCGCCAGGGGAGAGTGGGAGACC. Translated, it gives CASSSARGEWET. The whole CDR3 is CASSSARGEWETQYF.

A word on this clone: Sequencing ends 3 residues short of the CDR3 end; the germline J gene provides the rest. The chain is built from TRBV19 and TRBJ2-3; D is undetermined. The CDR3 is 13 amino acids. Per the germline V gene, CDR1 is LNHDA and CDR2 is SQIVND (reference sequence). CDR3 region: CASTPRESETQYF. The CDR3 bases that were read are TGTGCCAGTACGCCGCGAGAGAGTGAGACG.

Concerning this clone: Read data end 3 residues before the CDR3 end; the end is taken from the germline J gene. This chain connects TRBV19 to TRBJ1-2; possibly TRBD1 for D (5 bases). This CDR3 contains 19 residues. Germline CDR1 and CDR2: LNHDA and SQIVND (reference sequence). CDR3: CASTGRGTSGRRSYNDYTF. CDR3 bases read: TGTGCCAGTACCGGACGGGGGACTAGCGGGAGAAGGTCCTACAATGAC.

The CDR3 sequence is CASSSGGTAYGYTF. CDR3 bases read: TGTGCCAGTAGTTCGGGGGGAACAGCTTATGGC. J is TRBJ1-2 and V is TRBV19; a possible D gene is TRBD1 (5 bases). The read falls 3 residues short of the CDR3 end, and the missing part is taken from the germline J gene. The CDR3 length is 14 residues. Deletions cut 5 bases from V and 5 bases from J, with 15 bases between. In germline, CDR1 is LNHDA, CDR2 SQIVND (reference sequence).

Details on this clone: The read comes to an end 3 residues before the CDR3 does, leaving the germline J gene to fill in the end. V gene TRBV7-2 combines with J gene TRBJ2-5, with 12 nucleotides matching TRBD2. Per the germline V gene, CDR1 is SGHTA and CDR2 is FQGNSA. The CDR3 covers 15 residues. Trimming at V came to 1 base and at J to 5 bases, leaving 2 bases not matched to a gene. CDR3 DNA, as far as it was read: TGTGCCAGCAGCTTAGGACTAGCGGGAGATGAGACC. Its translation: CASSLGLAGDET. Given in full, the CDR3 is CASSLGLAGDETQYF.

A remark on this clone: Read data end 3 residues before the CDR3 end; the end is taken from the germline J gene. The rearrangement uses TRBV7-9 and TRBJ2-5, with a weak D call TRBD1 (6 bases). This CDR3 is built from 14 residues. From germline, CDR1 is SEHNR and CDR2 FQNEAQ (reference sequence). V was clipped by 5 bases and J by 4 bases, with 14 bases between them. The CDR3 spells CASSQGGGGETQYF. The CDR3 bases that were read are TGTGCCAGCAGCCAAGGTGGGGGCGGAGAGACC.

As concerns this clone: The observed sequence ends 3 residues before the CDR3 terminus, with the missing tail filled in from the germline J gene. This sequence joins TRBV19 and TRBJ1-2; TRBD1 is a possible D gene (5 bases). The CDR3 has 14 amino acids. The germline gives CDR1 LNHDA, CDR2 SQIVND (reference sequence). CDR3 DNA (partial): TGTGCCAGTACAACCGCCGGGGGGTTGCAGGGC. Residues: CASTTAGGLQG. In full, the CDR3 is CASTTAGGLQGYTF. The full variable domain, in which reference TRBV19 and TRBJ1-2 provide the parts outside the CDR3, is DGGITQSPKYLFRKEGQNVTLSCEQNLNHDAMYWYRQDPGQGLRLIYYSQIVNDFQKGDIAEGYSVSREKKESFPLTVTSAQKNPTAFYLCASTTAGGLQGYTFGSGTRLTVV.

With regard to this clone: The read ends 3 residues before the CDR3 terminus; that terminus is restored from the germline J gene. The gene calls are TRBV7-2 and TRBJ1-2; D is perhaps TRBD1 (5 bases). Per germline, CDR1 SGHTA and CDR2 FQGNSA. The CDR3 covers 15 residues. The CDR3 DNA, read in part, is TGTGCCAGCAGCCCCCGCGCTGAAACGGGGGGGACC. This codes for CASSPRAETGGT. The whole CDR3 protein reads CASSPRAETGGTYTF. Together with reference TRBV7-2 and TRBJ1-2, the CDR3 gives the full variable domain: GAGVSQSPSNKVTEKGKDVELRCDPISGHTALYWYRQSLGQGLEFLIYFQGNSAPDKSGLPSDRFSAERTGGSVSTLTIQRTQQEDSAVYLCASSPRAETGGTYTFGSGTRLTVV.

As regards this clone: The sequence runs out 3 residues before the end of the CDR3; the remainder is reconstructed from the germline J gene. The V call is TRBV20-1, the J call TRBJ1-1, with D possibly being TRBD1 (5 bases). There are 15 residues in the CDR3. Trimming stripped 0 bases from V and 2 bases from J, with 13 bases between. The germline gives CDR1 DFQATT, CDR2 SNEGSKA (reference sequence). Partial CDR3 DNA: TGCAGTGCTAGAGATAATTGGGGGGACAACACTGAA. It translates to CSARDNWGDNTE. The entire CDR3 is CSARDNWGDNTEAFF.

CDR3 DNA (partial): TGTGCCTGGAGCAAGGTGGGCAGGGCCGCTGAA. Encoded protein: CAWSKVGRAAE. The full CDR3 is CAWSKVGRAAEAFF. This sequence joins TRBV30 and TRBJ1-1; tentative D call: TRBD1 (5 bases). The read ends 3 residues early relative to the CDR3; the germline J gene fills the gap. Trimming pared 3 bases from V and 6 bases from J, leaving 17 bases between. The CDR3 totals 14 residues. Germline V gives CDR1 GTSNPN, CDR2 SVGIG (reference sequence).

Comments on this clone: Read data end 3 residues before the CDR3 end; the end is taken from the germline J gene. The V gene is TRBV2, the J gene TRBJ2-1; TRBD2 matches at 10 bases. V was clipped by 7 bases and J by 5 bases; unmatched bases: 5. Germline-derived CDR1 and CDR2 are SNHLY and FYNNEI. The CDR3 runs to 14 residues. CDR3 loop: CASKASGSHNEQFF. Partial CDR3 DNA: TGTGCCAGCAAAGCTAGCGGGAGCCACAATGAG.

Worth noting for this clone: The read halts 3 residues ahead of the CDR3 end, with the missing end drawn from the germline J gene. The chain couples TRBV3-1 (or the pseudogene TRBV3-2) to TRBJ2-7; the match to TRBD1 covers 7 bases. The CDR3 extends over 15 amino acids. V shed 0 bases, J shed 5 bases, and the junction held 7 bases outside the gene matches. Germline V gives CDR1 LGHDT, CDR2 YNNKEL (reference sequence). Partial CDR3 DNA: TGTGCCAGCAGCCAAGATGCCACAGGGGTACACGAG. As protein: CASSQDATGVHE. The entire CDR3 is CASSQDATGVHEQYF.

A remark on this clone: The read ends 3 residues shy of where the CDR3 ends; the end is completed using the germline J gene. The genes are TRBV19 and TRBJ2-5; D is tentatively TRBD1 or TRBD2 (5 bases each). This CDR3 spans 17 amino acids. V lost 0 bases and J 4 bases, leaving 18 bases between the germline ends. Germline V CDR1 and CDR2: LNHDA, SQIVND (reference sequence). The part of the CDR3 DNA that was read is TGTGCCAGTAGTATAGATGATGGGAGTTGGGGCGGAGAGACC. It is translated as CASSIDDGSWGGET. The complete CDR3 protein is CASSIDDGSWGGETQYF.

As regards this clone: Sequencing ends 3 residues short of the CDR3 end; the germline J gene provides the rest. The rearrangement uses TRBV20-1 and TRBJ2-3, with D tentatively TRBD2 (6 bases). V was shortened by 5 bases and J by 3 bases, with 12 bases between the two germline ends. From germline, CDR1 is DFQATT and CDR2 SNEGSKA (reference sequence). There are 13 residues in the CDR3. The CDR3 region is CSAPPGGTDTQYF. Partial CDR3 DNA: TGCAGTGCTCCCCCCGGGGGAACAGATACG.

Notes on this clone: The read finishes 3 residues shy of the CDR3 end, and the germline J gene is used to complete it. The V gene is TRBV30, the J gene TRBJ2-7, with 9 bases identical to TRBD1. The length of the CDR3 is 15 residues. CDR1 and CDR2 (germline): GTSNPN, SVGIG (reference sequence). V dropped 4 bases and J dropped 3; count of bases not matched to a gene: 10. CDR3 DNA, as far as it was read: TGTGCCTGGAATTCCGGGACAGGGCTGGTCTACGAG. This codes for CAWNSGTGLVYE. The whole CDR3 region reads CAWNSGTGLVYEQYF.

Comment on this clone: The read stops 3 residues short of the end of the CDR3; the missing end is completed from the germline J gene. The rearrangement uses TRBV7-9 and TRBJ1-1; 7 bases agree with TRBD1. The CDR3 has 13 amino acids. Looked up from germline, CDR1 is SEHNR and CDR2 is FQNEAQ (reference sequence). The CDR3 DNA, read in part, is TGTGCCAGCAGCTCTCCGGCAGGGGGGGAA. Protein sequence: CASSSPAGGE. The CDR3 as a whole reads CASSSPAGGEAFF.